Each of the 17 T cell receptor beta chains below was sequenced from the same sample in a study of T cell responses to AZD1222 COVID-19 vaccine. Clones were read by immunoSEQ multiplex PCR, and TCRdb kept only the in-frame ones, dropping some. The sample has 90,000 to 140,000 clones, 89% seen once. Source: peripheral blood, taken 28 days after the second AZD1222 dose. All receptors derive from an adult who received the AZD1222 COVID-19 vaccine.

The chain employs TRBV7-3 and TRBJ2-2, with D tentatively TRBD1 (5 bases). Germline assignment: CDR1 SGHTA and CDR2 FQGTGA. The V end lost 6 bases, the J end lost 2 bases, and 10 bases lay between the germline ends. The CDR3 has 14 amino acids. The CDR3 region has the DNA TGTGCCAGCAGTATAGACAGAAACACCGGGGAGCTGTTTTTT. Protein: CASSIDRNTGELFF.

CDR3 nucleotides: TGTGCCAGCAGTCTAGGACTAGCGCCCACAGATACGCAGTATTTT. Residues: CASSLGLAPTDTQYF. This chain links TRBV27 with TRBJ2-3, with TRBD2 identical over 9 bases. The V gene end was trimmed by 5 bases and the J gene end by 2 bases; junction bases not matched to a gene: 5. This CDR3 has 15 amino acids. Germline CDR1 reads MNHEY; CDR2 reads SMNVEV (reference sequence).

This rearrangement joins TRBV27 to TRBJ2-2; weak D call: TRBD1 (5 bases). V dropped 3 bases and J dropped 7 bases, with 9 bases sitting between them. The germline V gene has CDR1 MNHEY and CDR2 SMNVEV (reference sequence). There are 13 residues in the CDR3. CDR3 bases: TGTGCCAGCAGTTTTGACAGAGGCGGGGAGCTGTTTTTT. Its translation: CASSFDRGGELFF.

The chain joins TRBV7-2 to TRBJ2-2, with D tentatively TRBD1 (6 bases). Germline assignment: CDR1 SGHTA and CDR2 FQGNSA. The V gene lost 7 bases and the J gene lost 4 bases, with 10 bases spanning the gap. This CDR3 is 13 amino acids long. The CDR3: CASNVQGTGELFF. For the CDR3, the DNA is TGTGCCAGCAACGTACAGGGCACCGGGGAGCTGTTTTTT. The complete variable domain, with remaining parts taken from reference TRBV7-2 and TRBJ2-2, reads GAGVSQSPSNKVTEKGKDVELRCDPISGHTALYWYRQSLGQGLEFLIYFQGNSAPDKSGLPSDRFSAERTGGSVSTLTIQRTQQEDSAVYLCASNVQGTGELFFGEGSRLTVL.

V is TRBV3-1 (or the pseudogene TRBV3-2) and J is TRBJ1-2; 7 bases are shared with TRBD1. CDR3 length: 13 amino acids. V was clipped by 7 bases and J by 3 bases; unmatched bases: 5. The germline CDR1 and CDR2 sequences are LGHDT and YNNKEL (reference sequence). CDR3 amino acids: CASTTGTDYGYTF. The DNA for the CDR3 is TGTGCCAGCACGACAGGGACCGACTATGGCTACACCTTC.

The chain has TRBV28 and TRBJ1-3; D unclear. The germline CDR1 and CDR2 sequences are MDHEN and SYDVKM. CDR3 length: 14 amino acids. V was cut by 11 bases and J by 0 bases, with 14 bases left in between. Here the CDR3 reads CAGGTVASGNTIYF. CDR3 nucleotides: TGTGCCGGAGGAACAGTTGCCTCTGGAAACACCATATATTTT.

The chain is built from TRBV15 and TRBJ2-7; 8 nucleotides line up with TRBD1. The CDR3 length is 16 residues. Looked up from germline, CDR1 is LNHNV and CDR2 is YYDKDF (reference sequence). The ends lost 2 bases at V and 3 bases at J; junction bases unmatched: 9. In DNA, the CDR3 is TGTGCCACCAGCAGACTCCCCGGGACAGGCAACTACGAGCAGTACTTC. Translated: CATSRLPGTGNYEQYF. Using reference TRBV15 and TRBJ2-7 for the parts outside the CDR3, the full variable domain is DAMVIQNPRYQVTQFGKPVTLSCSQTLNHNVMYWYQQKSSQAPKLLFHYYDKDFNNEADTPDNFQSRRPNTSFCFLDIRSPGLGDTAMYLCATSRLPGTGNYEQYFGPGTRLTVT.

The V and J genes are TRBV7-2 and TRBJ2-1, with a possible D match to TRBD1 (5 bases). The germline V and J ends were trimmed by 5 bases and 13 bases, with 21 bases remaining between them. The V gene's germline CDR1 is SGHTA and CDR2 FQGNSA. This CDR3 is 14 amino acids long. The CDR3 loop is CASSPQGGSSRQFF. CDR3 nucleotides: TGTGCCAGCAGCCCGCAGGGTGGGTCATCAAGACAGTTCTTC.

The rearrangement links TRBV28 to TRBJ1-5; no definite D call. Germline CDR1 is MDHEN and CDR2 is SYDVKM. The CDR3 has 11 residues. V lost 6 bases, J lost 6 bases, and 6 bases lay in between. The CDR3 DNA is TGTGCCAGCAGCGGTAGTCAGCCCCAGCATTTT. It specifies CASSGSQPQHF.

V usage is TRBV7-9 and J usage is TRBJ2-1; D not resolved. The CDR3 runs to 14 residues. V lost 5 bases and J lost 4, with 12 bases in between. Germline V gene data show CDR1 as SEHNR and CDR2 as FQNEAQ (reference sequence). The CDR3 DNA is TGTGCCAGCAGCACGCGGACCTCATACAATGAGCAGTTCTTC. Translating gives CASSTRTSYNEQFF.

CDR3: CASSYPPRANYGYTF. DNA of the CDR3: TGTGCCAGCAGCTATCCACCGAGGGCTAACTATGGCTACACCTTC. V is TRBV7-2 and J is TRBJ1-2; no definite D call. This CDR3 is 15 amino acids long. Trimming left V 4 bases short and J 0 bases short, with 12 bases between. Germline assignment: CDR1 SGHTA and CDR2 FQGNSA.

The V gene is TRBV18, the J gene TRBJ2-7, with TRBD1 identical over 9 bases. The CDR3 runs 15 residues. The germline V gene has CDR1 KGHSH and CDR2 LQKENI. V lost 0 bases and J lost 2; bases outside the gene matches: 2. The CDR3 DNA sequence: TGTGCCAGCTCACCACCGGGACAGGGACCCTACGAGCAGTACTTC. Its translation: CASSPPGQGPYEQYF. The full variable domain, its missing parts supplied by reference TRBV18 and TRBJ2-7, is NAGVMQNPRHLVRRRGQEARLRCSPMKGHSHVYWYRQLPEEGLKFMVYLQKENIIDESGMPKERFSAEFPKEGPSILRIQQVVRGDSAAYFCASSPPGQGPYEQYFGPGTRLTVT.

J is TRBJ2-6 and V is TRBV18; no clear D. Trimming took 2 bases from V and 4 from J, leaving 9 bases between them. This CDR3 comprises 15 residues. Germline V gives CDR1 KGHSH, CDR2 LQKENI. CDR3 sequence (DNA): TGTGCCAGCTCACCATACGATGGCGGGGCCAACGTCCTGACTTTC. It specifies CASSPYDGGANVLTF.

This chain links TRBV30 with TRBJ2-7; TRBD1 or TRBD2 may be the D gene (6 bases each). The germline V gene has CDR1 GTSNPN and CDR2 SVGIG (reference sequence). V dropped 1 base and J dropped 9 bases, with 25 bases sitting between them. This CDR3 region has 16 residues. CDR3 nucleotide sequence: TGTGCCTGGAGTGGGGCAGGGGCAGCCCTGGCCGGGGGGCAGTACTTC. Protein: CAWSGAGAALAGGQYF.

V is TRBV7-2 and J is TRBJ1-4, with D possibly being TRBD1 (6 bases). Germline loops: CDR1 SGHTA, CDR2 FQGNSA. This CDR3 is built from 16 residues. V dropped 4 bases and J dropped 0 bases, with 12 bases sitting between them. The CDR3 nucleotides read TGTGCCAGCAGCTCTACCGGGACACCAACTAATGAAAAACTGTTTTTT. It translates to CASSSTGTPTNEKLFF.

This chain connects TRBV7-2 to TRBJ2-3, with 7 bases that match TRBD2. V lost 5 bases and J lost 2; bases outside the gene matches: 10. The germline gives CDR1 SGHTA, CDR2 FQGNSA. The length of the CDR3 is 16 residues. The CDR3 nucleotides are TGTGCCAGCAGCCCGAACAGACTAGCCACCACAGATACGCAGTATTTT. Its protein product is CASSPNRLATTDTQYF.

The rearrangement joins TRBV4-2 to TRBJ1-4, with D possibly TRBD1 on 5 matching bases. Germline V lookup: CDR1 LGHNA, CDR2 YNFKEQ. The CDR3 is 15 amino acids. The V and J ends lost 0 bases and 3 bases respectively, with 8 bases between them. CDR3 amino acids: CASSQEGLANEKLFF. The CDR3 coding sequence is TGTGCCAGCAGCCAAGAGGGGCTTGCTAATGAAAAACTGTTTTTT.